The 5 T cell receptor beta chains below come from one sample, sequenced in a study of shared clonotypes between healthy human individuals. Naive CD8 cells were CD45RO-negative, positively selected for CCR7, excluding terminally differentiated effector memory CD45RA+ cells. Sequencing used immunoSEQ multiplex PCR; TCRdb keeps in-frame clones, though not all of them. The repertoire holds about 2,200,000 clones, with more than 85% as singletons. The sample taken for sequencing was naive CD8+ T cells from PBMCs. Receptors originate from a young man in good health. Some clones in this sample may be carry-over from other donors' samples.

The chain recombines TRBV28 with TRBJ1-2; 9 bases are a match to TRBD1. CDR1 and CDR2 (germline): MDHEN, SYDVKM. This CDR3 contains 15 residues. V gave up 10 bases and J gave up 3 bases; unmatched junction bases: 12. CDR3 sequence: CATVLGGTGYYGYTF. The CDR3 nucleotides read TGTGCCACCGTCCTAGGGGGGACAGGGTACTATGGCTACACCTTC.

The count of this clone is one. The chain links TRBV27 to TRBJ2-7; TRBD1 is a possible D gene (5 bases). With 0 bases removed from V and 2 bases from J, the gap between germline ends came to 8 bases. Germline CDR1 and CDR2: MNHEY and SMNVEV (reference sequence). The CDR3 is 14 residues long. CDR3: CASSLSADTYEQYF. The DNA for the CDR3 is TGTGCCAGCAGTTTATCGGCGGACACCTACGAGCAGTACTTC.

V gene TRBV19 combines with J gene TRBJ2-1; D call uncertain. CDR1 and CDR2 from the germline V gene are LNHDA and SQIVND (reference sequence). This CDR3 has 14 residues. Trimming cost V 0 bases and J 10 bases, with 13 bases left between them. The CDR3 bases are TGTGCCAGTAGTATAGATCTTCGTCGGTTGGAGCAGTTCTTC. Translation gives CASSIDLRRLEQFF.

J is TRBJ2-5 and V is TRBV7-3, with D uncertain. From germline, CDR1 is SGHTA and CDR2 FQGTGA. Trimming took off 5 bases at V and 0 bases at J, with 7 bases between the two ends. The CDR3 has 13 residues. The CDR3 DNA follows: TGTGCCAGCAGCCCAGCGTACCAAGAGACCCAGTACTTC. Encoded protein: CASSPAYQETQYF.

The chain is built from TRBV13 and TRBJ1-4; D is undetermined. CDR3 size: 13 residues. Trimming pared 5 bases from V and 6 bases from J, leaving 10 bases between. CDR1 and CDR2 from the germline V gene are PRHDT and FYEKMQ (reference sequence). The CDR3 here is CASSARKDEKLFF. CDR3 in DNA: TGTGCCAGCAGCGCCCGAAAAGATGAAAAACTGTTTTTT. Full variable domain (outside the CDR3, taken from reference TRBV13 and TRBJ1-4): AAGVIQSPRHLIKEKRETATLKCYPIPRHDTVYWYQQGPGQDPQFLISFYEKMQSDKGSIPDRFSAQQFSDYHSELNMSSLELGDSALYFCASSARKDEKLFFGSGTQLSVL.